The 24 T cell receptor beta chains listed next were all sequenced from one sample in a study of OX40 agonist ivuxolimab in advanced cancers. Produced via immunoSEQ multiplex PCR; TCRdb's table is partial and in-frame only. The table includes around 120,000 clones, approximately 92% detected once. The specimen comprised CD4+ or CD8+ T cells sorted from blood, sampled in a trial of the OX40 agonist ivuxolimab. All receptors come from an adult with an advanced solid tumor such as melanoma, head and neck, liver or kidney cancer.

The chain uses TRBV4-2 and TRBJ1-1; the D is unclear. The CDR3 extends over 15 amino acids. Germline V gene sequence: CDR1 LGHNA, CDR2 YNFKEQ. The germline V and J ends were trimmed by 1 base and 0 bases, with 9 bases remaining between them. CDR3 protein: CASSQVERLNTEAFF. DNA of the CDR3: TGTGCCAGCAGCCAAGTCGAACGGCTGAACACTGAAGCTTTCTTT.

This chain uses TRBV6-1 with TRBJ2-7; tentative D call: TRBD1 (5 bases). Trimming cost V 5 bases and J 2 bases, with 10 bases left between them. Germline loops: CDR1 MNHNS, CDR2 SASEGT. The CDR3 extends over 13 amino acids. CDR3 in amino acids: CASSSDTTYEQYF. For the CDR3, the DNA is TGTGCCAGCAGTTCGGACACCACCTACGAGCAGTACTTC.

The chain employs TRBV6-5 and TRBJ2-3, with TRBD2 identical over 10 bases. Germline lookup yields CDR1 MNHEY and CDR2 SVGAGI. This CDR3 has 14 residues. V was pared by 4 bases and J by 4 bases, with 2 bases of the junction left unmatched. As DNA, the CDR3 is TGTGCCAGCAGTTGGAGCGGGGGGGCAGATACGCAGTATTTT. It is translated as CASSWSGGADTQYF.

The V gene is TRBV19, the J gene TRBJ1-4; 7 bases line up with TRBD1. Germline trimming cut 4 bases from V and 8 bases from J; bases unmatched to any gene: 7. CDR3 length: 14 residues. Per the germline V gene, CDR1 is LNHDA and CDR2 is SQIVND (reference sequence). The CDR3 sequence is CASSTDRVAEKLFF. For the CDR3, the DNA is TGTGCCAGTAGTACCGACAGGGTAGCGGAAAAACTGTTTTTT. The full variable domain, with the rest looked up from reference TRBV19 and TRBJ1-4, is DGGITQSPKYLFRKEGQNVTLSCEQNLNHDAMYWYRQDPGQGLRLIYYSQIVNDFQKGDIAEGYSVSREKKESFPLTVTSAQKNPTAFYLCASSTDRVAEKLFFGSGTQLSVL.

The genes are TRBV5-8 and TRBJ2-1; D is unclear. This CDR3 is built from 12 residues. The ends were cut back, 7 bases at V and 3 bases at J, with 8 bases in the middle. CDR1 SGHTS and CDR2 YDEGEE come from the germline V gene. The CDR3 protein is CASGPDYNEQFF. CDR3 in DNA: TGTGCCAGCGGCCCCGACTACAATGAGCAGTTCTTC. Full variable domain (rest looked up from reference TRBV5-8 and TRBJ2-1): EAGVTQSPTHLIKTRGQQATLRCSPISGHTSVYWYQQALGLGLQFLLWYDEGEERNRGNFPPRFSGRQFPNYSSELNVNALELEDSALYLCASGPDYNEQFFGPGTRLTVL.

The genes are TRBV6-5 and TRBJ1-6, with 7 bases fitting TRBD1. This CDR3 has 15 residues. After removal of 5 bases from V and 4 bases from J, the junction contained 5 bases not matched to a gene. In germline, CDR1 is MNHEY, CDR2 SVGAGI. This CDR3 is CASSRGQNYNSPLHF. CDR3 nucleotide sequence: TGTGCCAGCAGTCGGGGACAGAATTATAATTCACCCCTCCACTTT.

The CDR3 is CASSFVGGRDTQYF. The CDR3, as DNA: TGTGCCAGCAGCTTTGTCGGTGGTCGGGATACGCAGTATTTT. The V gene is TRBV11-2, the J gene TRBJ2-3, with D hard to call. The CDR3 sequence is 14 residues long. The germline gives CDR1 SGHAT, CDR2 FQNNGV. The V and J ends lost 3 bases and 6 bases respectively, with 13 bases between them.

This clone appeared a single time. J is TRBJ1-6 and V is TRBV28; no reliable D call. Germline V gene data show CDR1 as MDHEN and CDR2 as SYDVKM. The ends were cut back, 1 base at V and 5 bases at J, with 0 bases in the middle. This CDR3 has 12 residues. The CDR3 spells CASSLYNSPLHF. The CDR3 DNA follows: TGTGCCAGCAGTTTATATAATTCACCCCTCCACTTT.

This clone was seen only once. This chain uses TRBV5-5 with TRBJ2-7; 10 bases agree with TRBD1. Germline values: CDR1 SGHKS, CDR2 YYEKEE (reference sequence). Trimming at V came to 2 bases and at J to 6 bases, leaving 8 bases not matched to a gene. This CDR3 comprises 15 residues. The CDR3 DNA reads as TGTGCCAGCAGCTTACCCGGGACAGGGGTTAGCGAGCAGTACTTC. The encoded protein is CASSLPGTGVSEQYF.

This chain connects TRBV7-2 to TRBJ2-1; 10 bases match TRBD2. The CDR3 totals 16 residues. The germline gives CDR1 SGHTA, CDR2 FQGNSA. With V trimmed by 5 bases and J by 10 bases, 14 bases remained unmatched. CDR3 in DNA: TGTGCCAGCAGCCCCAACCAGCGGGGGGGGCCCGGGGAGCAGTTCTTC. This codes for CASSPNQRGGPGEQFF.

The chain couples TRBV9 to TRBJ1-5; no firm D call. The CDR3 consists of 14 residues. The germline V and J ends were trimmed by 0 bases and 3 bases, with 7 bases remaining between them. The germline V gene encodes CDR1 SGDLS and CDR2 YYNGEE. The CDR3 region has the DNA TGTGCCAGCAGCGTAGGAGGGATCAATCAGCCCCAGCATTTT. Its translation is CASSVGGINQPQHF.

The rearrangement uses TRBV7-2 and TRBJ2-7, with 8 bases identical to TRBD1. CDR3 length equals 14 residues. Germline V gene data show CDR1 as SGHTA and CDR2 as FQGNSA. V gave up 5 bases and J gave up 3 bases; unmatched junction bases: 6. CDR3: CASSDGQGYYEQYF. CDR3 bases: TGTGCCAGCAGCGACGGACAGGGCTACTACGAGCAGTACTTC.

This clone has more than one count but fewer than ten. The V gene is TRBV11-2, the J gene TRBJ1-5, with no clear D. CDR1 and CDR2 (germline): SGHAT, FQNNGV. This CDR3 comprises 16 residues. V lost 1 base to trimming and J lost 0 bases, with 10 bases between them. The CDR3 DNA reads as TGTGCCAGCAGCTTAGGGGTGCAGCATAGCAATCAGCCCCAGCATTTT. It translates to CASSLGVQHSNQPQHF.

The chain links TRBV19 to TRBJ1-5; D ambiguous. The V and J ends lost 7 bases and 2 bases respectively, with 15 bases between them. Germline CDR1 LNHDA, CDR2 SQIVND (reference sequence). The CDR3 loop spans 15 amino acids. CDR3 in amino acids: CASTGRGLGNQPQHF. The DNA of the CDR3 is TGTGCCAGTACCGGTCGGGGTCTTGGCAATCAGCCCCAGCATTTT.

This chain connects TRBV7-2 to TRBJ2-1; no firm D call. There are 14 residues in the CDR3. The germline V gene encodes CDR1 SGHTA and CDR2 FQGNSA. Trimming removed 4 bases at V and 0 bases at J, with 7 bases between. The CDR3 loop is CASSSRPSYNEQFF. In DNA form, the CDR3 reads TGTGCCAGCAGCTCCAGGCCCTCCTACAATGAGCAGTTCTTC.

The chain carries TRBV11-3 and TRBJ2-1; weak D call: TRBD1 (6 bases). The CDR3 has 11 residues. V lost 5 bases, J lost 8 bases, and 7 bases lay in between. Germline CDR1 reads SGHNT; CDR2 reads YENEEA. The CDR3 protein is CASSRQDEQFF. Written as DNA, the CDR3 is TGTGCCAGCAGCAGACAGGATGAGCAGTTCTTC.

The rearrangement uses TRBV6-4 and TRBJ2-2; D uncertain. V was cut by 4 bases and J by 2 bases, with 8 bases left in between. CDR1 MRHNA and CDR2 SNTAGT come from the germline V gene. There are 14 residues in the CDR3. The CDR3 DNA reads as TGTGCCAGCAGTGTAGGTTTCAACACCGGGGAGCTGTTTTTT. As protein: CASSVGFNTGELFF.

This clone showed up just a few times. This sequence joins TRBV5-6 and TRBJ2-7, with a possible D match to TRBD2 (5 bases). Germline V gene lookup returns CDR1 SGHDT and CDR2 YYEEEE. V lost 1 base and J 9 bases, leaving 14 bases between the germline ends. The CDR3 is made up of 13 amino acids. The CDR3 DNA sequence: TGTGCCAGCAGCTTGCTTACGGGGAGTGGGCAGTACTTC. It specifies CASSLLTGSGQYF.

V gene TRBV10-1 combines with J gene TRBJ2-3; 10 bases map to TRBD1. V dropped 3 bases and J dropped 12; count of bases not matched to a gene: 6. This CDR3 is built from 13 residues. Germline lookup yields CDR1 WNHNN and CDR2 SYGVQD (reference sequence). The CDR3 DNA follows: TGCGCCAGCAGTGATGTACGGGACAGGGGCCAGTATTTT. It is translated as CASSDVRDRGQYF.

The rearrangement joins TRBV19 to TRBJ1-5, with a weak D call TRBD1 (5 bases). This CDR3 spans 14 amino acids. CDR1 and CDR2 from the germline V gene are LNHDA and SQIVND (reference sequence). Trimming removed 0 bases at V and 3 bases at J, with 6 bases between. The CDR3 spells CASSIEGVNQPQHF. The CDR3 coding sequence is TGTGCCAGTAGTATAGAGGGGGTCAATCAGCCCCAGCATTTT.

The V gene is TRBV7-2, the J gene TRBJ2-7, with a possible D match to TRBD1 (5 bases). V lost 6 bases to trimming and J lost 0 bases, with 12 bases between them. The germline V gene has CDR1 SGHTA and CDR2 FQGNSA. The CDR3 extends over 14 amino acids. CDR3 DNA: TGTGCCAGCAGGAGACAGAGTAACTCCTACGAGCAGTACTTC. This encodes CASRRQSNSYEQYF.

The V call is TRBV7-2, the J call TRBJ2-7; D is uncertain. The CDR3 contains 13 residues. Germline-derived CDR1 and CDR2 are SGHTA and FQGNSA. Between the trimmed V and J ends, which lost 1 base and 3 bases, there was a span of 7 bases. The CDR3 nucleotides read TGTGCCAGCAGCTTAGGGCAGTTCTACGAGCAGTACTTC. Protein: CASSLGQFYEQYF.

This clone appeared once. The chain carries TRBV5-1 and TRBJ1-2, with D uncertain. The CDR3 is made up of 13 amino acids. V was trimmed by 2 bases and J by 4 bases, leaving 9 bases between them. Germline-derived CDR1 and CDR2 are SGHRS and YFSETQ. This CDR3 is CASSFGYSYGYTF. As DNA, the CDR3 is TGCGCCAGCAGCTTCGGGTACAGCTATGGCTACACCTTC.

V is TRBV5-1 and J is TRBJ2-5; 7 bases are shared with TRBD2. The CDR3 totals 12 residues. CDR1 and CDR2 from the germline V gene are SGHRS and YFSETQ. V was pared by 6 bases and J by 4 bases, with 3 bases of the junction left unmatched. DNA of the CDR3: TGCGCCAGCACCTGGGAGGGAGAGACCCAGTACTTC. This encodes CASTWEGETQYF.